This is a list of T cell receptor beta chains from one sample in a study of spatial heterogeneity in lung cancer. TCRdb reanalysed the 5' RACE reads using MiXCR and keeps one entry per CDR3 protein. This sample has 13,000 or so distinct CDR3 sequences; 4.5% to 6% occur once, and the top ten carry over 8.5%. The sample in question was lung tumor tissue, obtained at surgery. These receptors were collected from a female donor with early-stage non-small cell lung cancer. Both conserved end residues are part of each CDR3. The order of the fields is clone size, V gene, D gene, J gene, CDR3 protein, CDR3 DNA. A D gene is named only where the DNA matches it firmly. Only part of the rows carry a size: once, few, many, or a class if the clone is expanded.

NA	TRBV4-1	NA	TRBJ2-7	CASSQEEDTYEQYF	TGCGCCAGCAGCCAAGAAGAGGACACCTACGAGCAGTACTTC
many	TRBV7-2	TRBD1	TRBJ2-3	CASSLEQGAIDTQYF	TGTGCCAGCAGCCTAGAACAGGGGGCCATTGATACGCAGTATTTT
once	TRBV12-3/TRBV12-4	NA	TRBJ1-2	CARSKRTDYGYTF	TGTGCCAGGAGTAAAAGGACAGATTATGGCTACACCTTC
many	TRBV12-3/TRBV12-4	NA	TRBJ1-3	CASSLVGNTIYF	TGTGCCAGCAGTTTGGTGGGAAACACCATATATTTT
many	TRBV7-7	NA	TRBJ1-6	CASSLVEGAPLHF	TGTGCTAGCAGCTTGGTAGAGGGGGCACCCCTCCACTTT
many	TRBV29-1	NA	TRBJ1-2	CSVSRVRYGYTF	TGCAGCGTTTCCAGGGTTCGGTATGGCTACACCTTC
many	TRBV7-2	TRBD2	TRBJ2-1	CASSVSGGNYNEQFF	TGTGCCAGCAGCGTTAGCGGGGGGAACTACAATGAGCAGTTCTTC
many	TRBV28	NA	TRBJ2-3	CASSGGGPTDTQYF	TGTGCCAGCAGTGGTGGGGGACCCACAGATACGCAGTATTTT
many	TRBV7-9	TRBD1	TRBJ2-3	CATSLRQGRTDTQYF	TGTGCCACCAGCTTAAGACAGGGGAGAACAGATACGCAGTATTTT
medium-sized	TRBV7-9	TRBD1	TRBJ1-2	CASKRDRDSGYTF	TGTGCCAGCAAAAGAGACAGGGATTCTGGCTACACCTTC
many	TRBV30	TRBD2	TRBJ2-3	CACSLAGGTDTQYF	TGTGCCTGCTCACTAGCGGGGGGCACAGATACGCAGTATTTT
few	TRBV4-3	NA	TRBJ1-2	CASSQDGRGKGYTF	TGCGCCAGCAGCCAAGATGGACGGGGTAAAGGCTACACCTTC
many	TRBV4-2	NA	TRBJ2-2	CASSQRDFLTGELFF	TGTGCCAGCAGCCAGCGGGACTTCCTAACCGGGGAGCTGTTTTTT
many	TRBV20-1	NA	TRBJ1-2	CSANPQGPASGYTF	TGCAGTGCCAACCCGCAGGGGCCCGCCTCTGGCTACACCTTC
many	TRBV5-1	TRBD2	TRBJ2-1	CASSLDGLLAGYNEQFF	TGCGCCAGCAGCTTGGACGGGCTACTAGCGGGCTACAATGAGCAGTTCTTC